This T cell receptor beta chain was found in a study of T-cell memory formation after mild COVID-19. Study results and caveats: Later expanders leaned CD4+, whereas clones that contracted between day 15 and 85 were balanced CD4/CD8. Certain responding clones were present in pre-infection memory, suggesting participation of cross-reactive memory. Shrinking CD4+ clones resided mostly in CM and EM, and CD8+ ones in EMRA.

Worth noting for this clonotype: What it binds is not known.

The ends were cut back, 4 bases at V and 4 bases at J, with 19 bases in the middle. Per the germline V gene, CDR1 is SGHVS and CDR2 is FQNEAQ. This CDR3 is 16 amino acids long. A 5'RACE reaction primed in the constant segment made cDNA libraries of TCR alpha and TCR beta, and these carried sample barcodes and UMIs. TCRdb re-called the 5' RACE reads through MiXCR, storing one row per CDR3 protein. The data show around 200,000 distinct CDR3 sequences, around 30% seen once. The origin of this receptor is an adult woman who had mild COVID-19 (a few samples of this study predate the infection). Cell type and time point are not known. The sample taken for sequencing was PBMCs or a T cell subset sorted from them (not recorded which). V usage is TRBV7-8 and J usage is TRBJ1-1, with a possible D match to TRBD1 (5 bases). The CDR3 loop is CASSSPGSWAFTEAFF. The CDR3 DNA follows: TGTGCCAGCAGCTCGCCAGGGTCATGGGCTTTCACTGAAGCTTTCTTT.